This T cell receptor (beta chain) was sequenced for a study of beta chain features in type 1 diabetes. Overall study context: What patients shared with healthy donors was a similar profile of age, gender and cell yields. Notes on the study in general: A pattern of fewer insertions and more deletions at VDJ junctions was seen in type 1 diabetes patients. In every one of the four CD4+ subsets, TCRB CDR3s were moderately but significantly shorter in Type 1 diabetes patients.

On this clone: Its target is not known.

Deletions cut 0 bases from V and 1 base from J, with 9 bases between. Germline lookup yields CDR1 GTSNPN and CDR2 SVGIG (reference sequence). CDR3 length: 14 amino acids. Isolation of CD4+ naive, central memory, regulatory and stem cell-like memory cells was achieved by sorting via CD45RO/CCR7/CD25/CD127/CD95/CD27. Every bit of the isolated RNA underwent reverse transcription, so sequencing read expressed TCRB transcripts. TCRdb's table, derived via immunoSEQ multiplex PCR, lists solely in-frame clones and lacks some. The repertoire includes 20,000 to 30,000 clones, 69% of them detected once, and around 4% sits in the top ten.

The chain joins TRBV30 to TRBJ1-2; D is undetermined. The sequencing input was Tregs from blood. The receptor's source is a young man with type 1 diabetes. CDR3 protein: CAWSVTAYNYGYTF. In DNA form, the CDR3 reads TGTGCCTGGAGTGTAACAGCTTATAACTATGGCTACACCTTC.